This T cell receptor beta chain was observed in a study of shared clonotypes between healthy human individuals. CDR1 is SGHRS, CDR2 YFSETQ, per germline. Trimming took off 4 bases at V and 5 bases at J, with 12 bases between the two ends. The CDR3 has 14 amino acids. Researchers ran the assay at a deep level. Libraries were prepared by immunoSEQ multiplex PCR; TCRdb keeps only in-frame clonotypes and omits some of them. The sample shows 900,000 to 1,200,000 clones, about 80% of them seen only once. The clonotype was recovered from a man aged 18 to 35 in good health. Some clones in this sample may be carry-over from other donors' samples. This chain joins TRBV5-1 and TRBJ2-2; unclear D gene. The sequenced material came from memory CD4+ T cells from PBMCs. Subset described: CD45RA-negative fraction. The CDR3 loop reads CASSPRGGTGELFF. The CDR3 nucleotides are TGCGCCAGCAGCCCCCGAGGTGGTACCGGGGAGCTGTTTTTT.